A single sample is the source of the 12 T cell receptor beta chains below, sequenced in a study of blood T cells in healthy people across ages. A second PCR of 7 to 11 cycles used a sample-barcoded 5' primer and a J-beta primer mix. TCRdb fed the 5' RACE reads into MiXCR, producing one record per CDR3 protein. Of 800,000 or so distinct CDR3 sequences listed, around a quarter are singletons. These data also formed part of another study, on T cells of mothers and their children.

The sample was blood. These receptors all come from a boy aged 5-17 years in good health.

This clonotype was recorded many times. V usage is TRBV11-1 and J usage is TRBJ2-5, with 11 bases that match TRBD2. Trimming at V came to 1 base and at J to 5 bases, leaving 6 bases not matched to a gene. Germline V gene lookup returns CDR1 SGHAT and CDR2 FQDESV (reference sequence). This CDR3 comprises 16 residues. CDR3 sequence (DNA): TGTGCCAGCAGCTTAGTCGGGACTAGCGGCGGGGAGACCCAGTACTTC. Translated: CASSLVGTSGGETQYF. The full variable domain, its missing parts supplied by reference TRBV11-1 and TRBJ2-5, is EAEVAQSPRYKITEKSQAVAFWCDPISGHATLYWYRQILGQGPELLVQFQDESVVDDSQLPKDRFSAERLKGVDSTLKIQPAELGDSAMYLCASSLVGTSGGETQYFGPGTRLLVL.

In its sample, this clonotype was seen a few times. The rearrangement uses TRBV29-1 and TRBJ2-1, with 8 bases matching TRBD2. In germline, CDR1 is SQVTM, CDR2 ANQGSEA. The V segment lost 4 bases and the J segment 8 bases; nucleotides outside the gene matches: 7. The CDR3 is 13 amino acids. The CDR3 sequence: CSVVESGRHEQFF. The CDR3 DNA is TGCAGCGTTGTGGAAAGCGGGAGACATGAGCAGTTCTTC.

This clonotype has more than one count but fewer than ten. The chain recombines TRBV29-1 with TRBJ2-7, with D perhaps TRBD2 (5 bases). The CDR3 loop spans 13 amino acids. V was pared by 4 bases and J by 7 bases, with 17 bases between. CDR1 and CDR2 from the germline V gene are SQVTM and ANQGSEA. Here the CDR3 reads CSVGGSGGYEQYF. CDR3 in DNA: TGCAGCGTTGGTGGGAGTGGTGGGTATGAGCAGTACTTC.

This clonotype has a handful of counts. This chain links TRBV27 with TRBJ2-7; a weak D match, TRBD2 (6 bases). V was clipped by 8 bases and J by 3 bases, with 20 bases between them. The CDR3 spans 15 residues. Per germline, CDR1 MNHEY and CDR2 SMNVEV (reference sequence). The CDR3: CASSLHSGVIYEQYF. The CDR3 nucleotides read TGTGCCAGCTCCCTCCACTCGGGAGTCATCTACGAGCAGTACTTC.

The V call is TRBV7-2, the J call TRBJ2-5; 8 positions match TRBD2. The ends lost 5 bases at V and 4 bases at J; junction bases unmatched: 15. This CDR3 is built from 17 residues. Per the germline V gene, CDR1 is SGHTA and CDR2 is FQGNSA. The DNA for the CDR3 is TGTGCCAGCAGCGGGACTAGTTCGGGGGGGGCCCCAGAGACCCAGTACTTC. Protein sequence: CASSGTSSGGAPETQYF.

This clonotype was counted a few times. This chain uses TRBV20-1 with TRBJ2-5; 14 nucleotides align to TRBD2. The better agreement between TRBJ2-7 and the DNA end casts doubt on the J call. Germline lookup yields CDR1 DFQATT and CDR2 SNEGSKA (reference sequence). The CDR3 has 17 residues. CDR3 loop: CSARAGLAGVFTYEQYF. CDR3 coding DNA: TGCAGTGCTAGAGCGGGACTAGCGGGAGTGTTCACCTACGAGCAGTACTTC.

V usage is TRBV4-2 and J usage is TRBJ2-5; D not certain. TRBJ2-7 matches the DNA end more closely, so the J call is doubtful. The CDR3 runs 18 residues. CDR1 and CDR2 from the germline V gene are LGHNA and YNFKEQ. CDR3 in amino acids: CASSQDRRASESSYEQYF. CDR3 DNA sequence: TGTGCCAGCAGCCAAGATAGGCGAGCTTCCGAGAGCTCCTACGAGCAGTACTTC.

The V gene is TRBV4-3, the J gene TRBJ1-2, with 8 bases lining up with TRBD1. The CDR3 runs to 15 residues. V dropped 0 bases and J dropped 4; count of bases not matched to a gene: 4. Germline loops: CDR1 LGHNA, CDR2 YSLEER. CDR3 in amino acids: CASSQDRQGSYGYTF. In DNA form, the CDR3 reads TGCGCCAGCAGCCAAGATCGACAGGGGTCCTATGGCTACACCTTC.

This clonotype has more than one count but fewer than ten. J is TRBJ1-2 and V is TRBV10-2; D not resolved. Germline CDR1 and CDR2: WSHSY and SAAADI. This CDR3 is 13 amino acids long. The V gene lost 10 bases and the J gene lost 4 bases, with 16 bases spanning the gap. The CDR3 loop is CATSPGAGYGYTF. DNA of the CDR3: TGCGCCACCTCCCCCGGAGCAGGCTATGGCTACACCTTC.

This clonotype was seen more than once but under ten times. V is TRBV10-3 and J is TRBJ1-6; D gene uncertain. CDR1 ENHRY and CDR2 SYGVKD come from the germline V gene. Between the trimmed V and J ends, which lost 8 bases and 6 bases, there was a span of 11 bases. The CDR3 is 13 amino acids. The chain's CDR3 is CAIRPDSNSPLHF. As DNA, the CDR3 is TGTGCCATCCGACCGGACTCTAATTCACCCCTCCACTTT.

This clonotype was detected only a few times. The rearrangement joins TRBV3-1 to TRBJ2-1; D ambiguous. There are 15 residues in the CDR3. The V end was cut by 1 base, the J end by 1 base, with 8 bases between. Germline CDR1 reads LGHDT; CDR2 reads YNNKEL (reference sequence). CDR3: CASSQVRRSYNEQFF. CDR3 sequence (DNA): TGTGCCAGCAGCCAAGTTCGGAGATCCTACAATGAGCAGTTCTTC.

The chain combines TRBV6-5 with TRBJ2-5; 7 nucleotides align to TRBD2. The closer fit of TRBJ2-7 to the DNA end suggests the J call may be wrong. This CDR3 has 13 residues. The V gene's germline CDR1 is MNHEY and CDR2 SVGAGI. DNA of the CDR3: TGTGCCAGCAGTCGACTAGCTACATACGAGCAGTACTTC. Translated, it gives CASSRLATYEQYF.